The TCR beta chain under discussion was sequenced for a study of T cells in Graves' hyperthyroidism and ophthalmopathy. Per germline, CDR1 MNHEY and CDR2 SMNVEV (reference sequence). There are 16 residues in the CDR3. V gave up 3 bases and J gave up 5 bases; unmatched junction bases: 4. The source material, RNA transcripts, was used to amplify TCR beta CDR3 regions. Carried out on the TCR CDR3, a first-round RT-PCR used the HTBI primer set. Each CDR3 protein gets one entry after TCRdb re-called the multiplex PCR reads with MiXCR. The profile shows roughly 550,000 distinct CDR3 sequences, roughly 15% of them singletons.

The genes are TRBV27 and TRBJ2-3; TRBD2 matches at 14 bases. Sequenced input: blood. The sequence derives from a woman younger than 45 with Graves' ophthalmopathy. The CDR3 protein is CASSFGLAGGRDTQYF. DNA for the CDR3: TGTGCCAGCAGTTTCGGACTAGCGGGAGGTAGAGATACGCAGTATTTT.